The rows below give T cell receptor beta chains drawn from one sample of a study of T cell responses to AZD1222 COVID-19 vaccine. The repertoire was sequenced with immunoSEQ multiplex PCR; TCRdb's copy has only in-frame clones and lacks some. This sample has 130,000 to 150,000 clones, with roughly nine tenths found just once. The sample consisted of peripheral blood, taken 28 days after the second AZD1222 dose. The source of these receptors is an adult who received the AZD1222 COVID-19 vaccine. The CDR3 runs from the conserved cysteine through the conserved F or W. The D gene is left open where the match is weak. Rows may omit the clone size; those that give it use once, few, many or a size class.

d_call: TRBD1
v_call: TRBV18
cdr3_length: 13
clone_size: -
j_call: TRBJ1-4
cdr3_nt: TGTGCCAGCTCACCAGACAGGGGTGAAAAACTGTTTTTT
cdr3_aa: CASSPDRGEKLFF

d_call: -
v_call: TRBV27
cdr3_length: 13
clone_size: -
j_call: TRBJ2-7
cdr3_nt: TGTGCCAGCACTACTCCCGGGCGCGACGAGCAGTACTTC
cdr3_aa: CASTTPGRDEQYF

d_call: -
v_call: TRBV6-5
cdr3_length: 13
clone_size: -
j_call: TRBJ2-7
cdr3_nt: TGTGCCAGCAGTTGGGTACGGGGCTACGAGCAGTACTTC
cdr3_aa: CASSWVRGYEQYF

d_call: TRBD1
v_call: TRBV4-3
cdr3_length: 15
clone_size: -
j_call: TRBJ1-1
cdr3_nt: TGCGCCAGCAGCCAGATAGGGACAGCGAACACTGAAGCTTTCTTT
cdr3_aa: CASSQIGTANTEAFF

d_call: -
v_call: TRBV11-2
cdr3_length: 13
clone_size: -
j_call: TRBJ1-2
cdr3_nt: TGTGCCAGCAGCCCCCCAGGGCCTTATGGCTACACCTTC
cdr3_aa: CASSPPGPYGYTF

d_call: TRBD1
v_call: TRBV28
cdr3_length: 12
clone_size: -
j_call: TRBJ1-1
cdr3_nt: TGTGCCAGCAGGATACAGGGGACTGAAGCTTTCTTT
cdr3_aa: CASRIQGTEAFF

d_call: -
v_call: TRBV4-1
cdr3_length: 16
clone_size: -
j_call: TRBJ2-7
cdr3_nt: TGCGCCAGCAGTGCTATAAGGGGGATCAGCTCCTACGAGCAGTACTTC
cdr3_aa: CASSAIRGISSYEQYF

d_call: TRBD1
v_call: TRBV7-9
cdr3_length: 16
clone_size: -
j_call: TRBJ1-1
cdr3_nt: TGTGCCAGCAGTCCACAGGGGGCTGGAGGGGGCACTGAAGCTTTCTTT
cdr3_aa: CASSPQGAGGGTEAFF

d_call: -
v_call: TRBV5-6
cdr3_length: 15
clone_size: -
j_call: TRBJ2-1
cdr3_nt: TGTGCCAGCAGCTTGGCCAAGAGGGAGACGAATGAGCAGTTCTTC
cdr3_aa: CASSLAKRETNEQFF

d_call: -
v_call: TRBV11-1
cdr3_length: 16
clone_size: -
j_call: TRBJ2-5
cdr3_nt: TGTGCCAGCAGCGCCGGGAGAGGCCCCTCAGCGGAGACCCAGTACTTC
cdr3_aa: CASSAGRGPSAETQYF

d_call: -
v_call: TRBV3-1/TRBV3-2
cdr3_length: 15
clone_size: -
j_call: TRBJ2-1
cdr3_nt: TGTGCCAGCAGCCATAGTTCCCGGCAGGTCGATGAGCAGTTCTTC
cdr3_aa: CASSHSSRQVDEQFF

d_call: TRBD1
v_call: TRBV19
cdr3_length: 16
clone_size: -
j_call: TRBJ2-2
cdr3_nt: TGTGCCAGTAGTAGACAGGGTCTCCCCAACACCGGGGAGCTGTTTTTT
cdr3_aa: CASSRQGLPNTGELFF

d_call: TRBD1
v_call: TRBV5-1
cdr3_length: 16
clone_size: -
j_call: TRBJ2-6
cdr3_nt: TGCGCCAGCAGTAGACAGGGGGCGCAAGGGGCCAACGTCCTGACTTTC
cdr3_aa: CASSRQGAQGANVLTF

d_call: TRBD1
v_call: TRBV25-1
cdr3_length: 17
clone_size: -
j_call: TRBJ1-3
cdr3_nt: TGTGCCAGCAGTGCAGGACAGGGGGAGCTCTCTGGAAACACCATATATTTT
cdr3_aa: CASSAGQGELSGNTIYF

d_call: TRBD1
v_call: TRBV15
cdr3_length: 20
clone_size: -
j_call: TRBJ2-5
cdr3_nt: TGTGCCACCAGCAACCATCCCGGAAGGACAGGACGGGTTCAGGGGGAGACCCAGTACTTC
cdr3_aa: CATSNHPGRTGRVQGETQYF

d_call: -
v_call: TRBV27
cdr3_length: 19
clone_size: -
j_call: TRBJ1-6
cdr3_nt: TGTGCCAGCAGTTTATATGGGGGGCGTGGGGGGATGTATAATTCACCCCTCCACTTT
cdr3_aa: CASSLYGGRGGMYNSPLHF

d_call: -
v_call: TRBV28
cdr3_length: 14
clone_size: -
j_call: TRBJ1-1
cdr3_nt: TGTGCCAGCAGTCTAACCTCGGTCAGGACTGAAGCTTTCTTT
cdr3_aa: CASSLTSVRTEAFF

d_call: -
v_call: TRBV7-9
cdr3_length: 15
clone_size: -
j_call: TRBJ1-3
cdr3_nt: TGTGCCAGCAGCTTAGTTGTGGGGTCTGGAAACACCATATATTTT
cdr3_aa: CASSLVVGSGNTIYF

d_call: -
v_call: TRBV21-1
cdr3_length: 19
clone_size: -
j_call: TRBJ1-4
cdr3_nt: TGTGCCAGCAGCACCCTCGGGCGGACAGAACCCACAACTAATGAAAAACTGTTTTTT
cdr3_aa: CASSTLGRTEPTTNEKLFF

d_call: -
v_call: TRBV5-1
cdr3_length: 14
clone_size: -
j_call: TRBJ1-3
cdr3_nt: TGCGCCAGCAGCTCGGACAGCTCCGGAAACACCATATATTTT
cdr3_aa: CASSSDSSGNTIYF

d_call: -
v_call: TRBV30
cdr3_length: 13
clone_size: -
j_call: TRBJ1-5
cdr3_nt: TGTGCCTGGAGTTTGACAGACAATCAGCCCCAGCATTTT
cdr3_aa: CAWSLTDNQPQHF

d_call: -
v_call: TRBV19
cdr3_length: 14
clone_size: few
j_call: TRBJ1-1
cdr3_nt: TGTGCCAGTAGTATAGACATATTGGGCACTGAAGCTTTCTTT
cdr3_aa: CASSIDILGTEAFF

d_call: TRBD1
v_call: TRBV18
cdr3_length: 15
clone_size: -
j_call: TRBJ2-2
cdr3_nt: TGTGCCAGCTCACCCCAGGGGGTAGACACCGGGGAGCTGTTTTTT
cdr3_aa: CASSPQGVDTGELFF

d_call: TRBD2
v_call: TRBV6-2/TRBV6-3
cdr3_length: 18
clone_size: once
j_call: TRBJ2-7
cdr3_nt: TGTGCCAGCAGTTACTGGCAGGAGATAGCGGGAGCGGTGGACGAGCAGTACTTC
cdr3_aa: CASSYWQEIAGAVDEQYF

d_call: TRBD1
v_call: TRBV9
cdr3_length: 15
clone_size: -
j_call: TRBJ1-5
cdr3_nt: TGTGCCAGCAGCGCTGGACAGGGGGACAATCAGCCCCAGCATTTT
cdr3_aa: CASSAGQGDNQPQHF

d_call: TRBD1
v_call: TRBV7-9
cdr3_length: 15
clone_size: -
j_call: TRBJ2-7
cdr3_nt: TGTGCCAGCAGCTTAGGGGGACAGGGGTCCTACGAGCAGTACTTC
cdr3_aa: CASSLGGQGSYEQYF